This passage covers 13 T cell receptor beta chains from one sample sequenced in a study of OX40 agonist ivuxolimab in advanced cancers. Libraries were prepared by immunoSEQ multiplex PCR; TCRdb keeps only in-frame clonotypes and omits some of them. The sample lists 70,000 to 85,000 clones, 85% to 95% occurring once. The sample consisted of CD4+ or CD8+ T cells sorted from blood, taken in a trial of the OX40 agonist ivuxolimab. These receptor sequences come from an adult with an advanced solid tumor such as melanoma, head and neck, liver or kidney cancer.

This chain connects TRBV6-1 to TRBJ2-7; 8 bases are shared with TRBD1. This CDR3 contains 15 residues. CDR1 is MNHNS, CDR2 SASEGT, per germline. Trimming took 3 bases from V and 3 from J; bases not matched to a gene: 7. The CDR3 region has the DNA TGTGCCAGCAGTGAGTGGGCAGGGGGCCTCTACGAGCAGTACTTC. It is translated as CASSEWAGGLYEQYF.

The chain recombines TRBV18 with TRBJ1-1; D gene uncertain. The V gene lost 5 bases and the J gene lost 1 base, with 17 bases spanning the gap. This CDR3 comprises 16 residues. Germline V gene sequence: CDR1 KGHSH, CDR2 LQKENI. DNA of the CDR3: TGTGCCAGCTCAATCGGGCAGCCCTTAGCGAACACTGAAGCTTTCTTT. It translates to CASSIGQPLANTEAFF.

The chain employs TRBV16 and TRBJ1-4; D gene uncertain. The CDR3 loop spans 14 amino acids. V lost 1 base and J 8 bases, leaving 11 bases between the germline ends. The germline gives CDR1 KGHSY, CDR2 FQNENV. CDR3 nucleotide sequence: TGTGCCAGCAGCCAATTCACAGTCGGCGAAAAACTGTTTTTT. Its translation: CASSQFTVGEKLFF.

The gene calls are TRBV7-9 and TRBJ2-3, with TRBD1 matching over 8 bases. Germline assignment: CDR1 SEHNR and CDR2 FQNEAQ (reference sequence). Trimming at V came to 5 bases and at J to 4 bases, leaving 8 bases not matched to a gene. CDR3 length equals 15 residues. The CDR3 bases are TGTGCCAGCAGCCGAGGACAGGGAATTTCAGATACGCAGTATTTT. This codes for CASSRGQGISDTQYF.

This clone has just a few counts. This chain joins TRBV2 and TRBJ2-7; 11 bases agree with TRBD2. CDR3 length: 15 amino acids. The V and J ends lost 7 bases and 0 bases, in that order; junction bases with no gene match: 5. Germline-derived CDR1 and CDR2 are SNHLY and FYNNEI. DNA for the CDR3: TGTGCCAGCATCCTAGCGGGAGGATCCTCCTACGAGCAGTACTTC. Protein product: CASILAGGSSYEQYF.

Comment on this clone: Germline and junction disagree at one end, which may indicate a read error. The chain combines TRBV10-3 with TRBJ2-3; maybe TRBD2 (5 bases). The CDR3 is 14 amino acids. Germline CDR1 is ENHRY and CDR2 is SYGVKD. The CDR3 bases are TGTGCCGTCAGTGAGTCGACGGAAGGACGGGGGCAGTATTTT. This translates into CAVSESTEGRGQYF.

This chain's CDR3 is CASSESGRAGEQYF. CDR3 DNA: TGTGCCAGCAGTGAGAGCGGGAGGGCCGGCGAGCAGTACTTC. The rearrangement links TRBV2 to TRBJ2-7; 10 nucleotides agree with TRBD2. V lost 3 bases to trimming and J lost 6 bases; unmatched junction nucleotides: 5. The CDR3 spans 14 residues. Germline V lookup: CDR1 SNHLY, CDR2 FYNNEI. Based on the CDR3 plus reference TRBV2 and TRBJ2-7, the full variable domain is EPEVTQTPSHQVTQMGQEVILRCVPISNHLYFYWYRQILGQKVEFLVSFYNNEISEKSEIFDDQFSVERPDGSNFTLKIRSTKLEDSAMYFCASSESGRAGEQYFGPGTRLTVT.

The chain recombines TRBV28 with TRBJ2-5, with D unclear. Germline CDR1 reads MDHEN; CDR2 reads SYDVKM. The CDR3 loop spans 11 amino acids. V was pared by 5 bases and J by 5 bases, with 6 bases between. CDR3 DNA sequence: TGTGCCAGCAGTGACCGGGAGACCCAGTACTTC. It encodes CASSDRETQYF. The variable domain in full, with the rest retrieved from reference TRBV28 and TRBJ2-5, is DVKVTQSSRYLVKRTGEKVFLECVQDMDHENMFWYRQDPGLGLRLIYFSYDVKMKEKGDIPEGYSVSREKKERFSLILESASTNQTSMYLCASSDRETQYFGPGTRLLVL.

CDR3 nucleotides: TGTGCCAGCAGCTTAGTAGCGGCAAGCGATACGCAGTATTTT. Its translation: CASSLVAASDTQYF. The rearrangement links TRBV7-9 to TRBJ2-3; perhaps TRBD2 as D (6 bases). The CDR3 has 14 residues. In germline, CDR1 is SEHNR, CDR2 FQNEAQ (reference sequence). Trimming cost V 1 base and J 6 bases, with 11 bases left between them.

The V gene is TRBV9, the J gene TRBJ2-1; a weak D match, TRBD2 (6 bases). The CDR3 is made up of 14 amino acids. Germline V CDR1 and CDR2: SGDLS, YYNGEE. Deletions cut 2 bases from V and 5 bases from J, with 11 bases between. CDR3: CASSVRGSDNEQFF. DNA for the CDR3: TGTGCCAGCAGCGTCCGGGGGTCGGACAATGAGCAGTTCTTC.

The chain has TRBV6-6 and TRBJ2-5, with D hard to call. CDR1 and CDR2 (germline): MNHNY, SVGAGI (reference sequence). V was trimmed by 4 bases and J by 5 bases, leaving 14 bases between them. This CDR3 has 14 residues. The CDR3 sequence is CASSFGGKAETQYF. In DNA form, the CDR3 reads TGTGCCAGCAGTTTCGGCGGCAAGGCGGAGACCCAGTACTTC.

The CDR3 DNA sequence: TGTGCCAGCAGAACGGCCGGTCTCTCCTACGAGCAGTACTTC. It translates to CASRTAGLSYEQYF. The chain is built from TRBV28 and TRBJ2-7; no firm D call. CDR3 length: 14 amino acids. Germline-derived CDR1 and CDR2 are MDHEN and SYDVKM. Trimming took off 6 bases at V and 0 bases at J, with 12 bases between the two ends.

The chain links TRBV7-2 to TRBJ2-1; 8 positions match TRBD1. Germline trimming cut 5 bases from V and 8 bases from J; bases unmatched to any gene: 2. Germline loops: CDR1 SGHTA, CDR2 FQGNSA. This CDR3 has 12 residues. In DNA, the CDR3 is TGTGCCAGCAGCCCGACAGGGGATGAGCAGTTCTTC. Translation: CASSPTGDEQFF.